The 5 T cell receptor beta chains in this list originate from one sample, sequenced in a study of blood T cell repertoires in COVID-19. The data were produced by immunoSEQ multiplex PCR, yet TCRdb's version contains in-frame clones alone and is incomplete. The sample consists of about 140,000 clones, about 90% of them appearing once. Sequenced material: peripheral blood. These receptor sequences come from a woman aged 55-70 years with acute or convalescent COVID-19.

This clone was observed once. The V gene is TRBV19, the J gene TRBJ2-7; tentatively, D is TRBD2 (5 bases). The germline V gene has CDR1 LNHDA and CDR2 SQIVND (reference sequence). V was trimmed by 1 base and J by 5 bases, leaving 9 bases between them. This CDR3 has 13 amino acids. The CDR3 coding sequence is TGTGCCAGTAGTATAGCGGGGAGCGACGAGCAGTACTTC. Amino acid sequence: CASSIAGSDEQYF.

The chain recombines TRBV30 with TRBJ1-1; TRBD1 is a possible D gene (5 bases). CDR1 and CDR2 from the germline V gene are GTSNPN and SVGIG (reference sequence). Trimming cost V 5 bases and J 3 bases, with 7 bases left between them. The length of the CDR3 is 11 residues. CDR3 in amino acids: CAWWGDTEAFF. As DNA, the CDR3 is TGTGCCTGGTGGGGGGACACTGAAGCTTTCTTT.

The J gene is TRBJ2-1, the V gene TRBV6-6, with unresolved D. This CDR3 has 11 amino acids. CDR1 and CDR2 (germline): MNHNY, SVGAGI (reference sequence). Trimming cost V 6 bases and J 7 bases, with 7 bases left between them. The CDR3 protein is CASRSTNEQFF. DNA of the CDR3: TGTGCCAGCAGATCCACTAATGAGCAGTTCTTC.

Regarding this clone: The identical CDR3 is also encoded by other nucleotide sequences in the sample. The chain couples TRBV7-2 to TRBJ2-1; TRBD1 might be the D (6 bases). Per germline, CDR1 SGHTA and CDR2 FQGNSA. Trimming removed 3 bases at V and 6 bases at J, with 9 bases between. The length of the CDR3 is 13 residues. CDR3 nucleotide sequence: TGTGCCAGCAGCTTGGGGACAATCAATGAGCAGTTCTTC. It is translated as CASSLGTINEQFF. The full variable domain, in which reference TRBV7-2 and TRBJ2-1 provide the parts outside the CDR3, is GAGVSQSPSNKVTEKGKDVELRCDPISGHTALYWYRQSLGQGLEFLIYFQGNSAPDKSGLPSDRFSAERTGGSVSTLTIQRTQQEDSAVYLCASSLGTINEQFFGPGTRLTVL.

The genes are TRBV30 and TRBJ2-1, with TRBD2 matching 11 bases. V lost 0 bases, J lost 5 bases, and 6 bases stayed unmatched. The CDR3 contains 16 residues. Germline values: CDR1 GTSNPN, CDR2 SVGIG (reference sequence). For the CDR3, the DNA is TGTGCCTGGAGTGTACTAGCGGGGGCCCGAAACAATGAGCAGTTCTTC. Translated: CAWSVLAGARNNEQFF.